These 10 T cell receptor beta chains came from one sample sequenced in a study of blood T cell repertoires in COVID-19. Method: immunoSEQ multiplex PCR; TCRdb's copy keeps in-frame clones and lacks some. Of under 20,000 clones listed, about 87% were seen once; the top ten hold 3.2%. Sequencing was done on a sample of peripheral blood. The receptors were sampled from a human donor in a cohort sampled during active COVID-19.

The chain carries TRBV4-2 and TRBJ2-7; D remains ambiguous. The germline V gene has CDR1 LGHNA and CDR2 YNFKEQ. The CDR3 is 15 amino acids. V shed 0 bases and J shed 5 bases, with 14 bases lying between them. CDR3 loop: CASSQDVLRNNEQYF. The DNA of the CDR3 is TGTGCCAGCAGCCAAGATGTGCTGAGGAATAACGAGCAGTACTTC.

This chain joins TRBV6-6 and TRBJ2-7, with TRBD2 matching over 8 bases. Germline V lookup: CDR1 MNHNY, CDR2 SVGAGI (reference sequence). V dropped 8 bases and J dropped 1; count of bases not matched to a gene: 7. The CDR3 sequence is 14 residues long. As DNA, the CDR3 is TGTGCCAGCGGAATCGGGGGGGCTTCCTACGAGCAGTACTTC. This gives the protein CASGIGGASYEQYF.

The chain employs TRBV2 and TRBJ2-3; D perhaps matches TRBD1 (6 bases). This CDR3 is built from 14 residues. The germline V gene encodes CDR1 SNHLY and CDR2 FYNNEI. Trimming took 7 bases from V and 4 from J, leaving 15 bases between them. In nucleotides, the CDR3 is TGTGCCAGCACTCCCGACAGGTCCCCAGATACGCAGTATTTT. This encodes CASTPDRSPDTQYF. The whole variable domain, filled in from reference TRBV2 and TRBJ2-3, reads EPEVTQTPSHQVTQMGQEVILRCVPISNHLYFYWYRQILGQKVEFLVSFYNNEISEKSEIFDDQFSVERPDGSNFTLKIRSTKLEDSAMYFCASTPDRSPDTQYFGPGTRLTVL.

This chain links TRBV6-5 with TRBJ1-2; 8 positions match TRBD1. The germline CDR1 and CDR2 sequences are MNHEY and SVGAGI. After removal of 7 bases from V and 6 bases from J, the junction contained 7 bases not matched to a gene. This CDR3 spans 13 amino acids. The CDR3 region is CASTIGQGDGYTF. The CDR3 nucleotides are TGTGCCAGCACCATCGGACAGGGCGATGGCTACACCTTC.

The chain joins TRBV29-1 to TRBJ2-2, with 8 bases lining up with TRBD2. After removal of 5 bases from V and 4 bases from J, the junction contained 9 bases not matched to a gene. The CDR3 runs 15 residues. Germline loops: CDR1 SQVTM, CDR2 ANQGSEA. CDR3 nucleotide sequence: TGCAGCGTTTCCAGCGGGAGTGTGGGCACCGGGGAGCTGTTTTTT. Translated: CSVSSGSVGTGELFF.

The CDR3 bases are TGTGCCAGCAGTTCGGCCGAGACAGGGGGCGATCAGCCCCAGCATTTT. Protein product: CASSSAETGGDQPQHF. This rearrangement joins TRBV28 to TRBJ1-5, with 10 nucleotides matching TRBD1. With V trimmed by 4 bases and J by 5 bases, 8 bases remained unmatched. The CDR3 is 16 residues long. Germline values: CDR1 MDHEN, CDR2 SYDVKM.

This chain links TRBV24-1 with TRBJ2-6; 9 bases are shared with TRBD1. J was trimmed by 2 bases and V by 6 bases; bases with no gene match: 10. The germline V gene encodes CDR1 KGHDR and CDR2 SFDVKD. CDR3 length: 18 residues. In DNA, the CDR3 is TGTGCCACCAGTTTGGGGACAGGGTATTCTGCTGGGGCCAACGTCCTGACTTTC. Translation gives CATSLGTGYSAGANVLTF.

This clone was seen a single time. The chain employs TRBV18 and TRBJ2-7, with D perhaps matching TRBD1 (6 bases). Germline V gene sequence: CDR1 KGHSH, CDR2 LQKENI. V lost 0 bases to trimming and J lost 5 bases, with 11 bases between them. CDR3 length: 14 amino acids. The CDR3 spells CASSPPAPGDEQYF. The CDR3, as DNA: TGTGCCAGCTCACCACCGGCCCCAGGGGACGAGCAGTACTTC.

This clone appeared once. This rearrangement joins TRBV4-2 to TRBJ2-7, with 9 bases lining up with TRBD1. CDR1 and CDR2 (germline): LGHNA, YNFKEQ. The CDR3 totals 16 residues. Trimming at V came to 1 base and at J to 3 bases, leaving 7 bases not matched to a gene. In DNA form, the CDR3 reads TGTGCCAGCAGCCAAGTTTCCGGGACAGGGTACTACGAGCAGTACTTC. This translates into CASSQVSGTGYYEQYF.

The chain has TRBV3-1 (or the pseudogene TRBV3-2) and TRBJ1-3; unclear D gene. CDR1 is LGHDT, CDR2 YNNKEL, per germline (reference sequence). V was clipped by 4 bases and J by 0 bases, with 10 bases between them. The CDR3 covers 15 residues. DNA for the CDR3: TGTGCCAGCAGCCCGGATACTATCTCTGGAAACACCATATATTTT. The encoded protein is CASSPDTISGNTIYF.